One sample yielded the 25 T cell receptor beta chains listed below, sequenced in a study of radiation and T cells in renal cell carcinoma. Noted time point: blood 4 weeks post-SBRT, at nephrectomy. Treatment in this sample: 15 Gy SBRT to primary tumor, nephrectomy 4 weeks later. Sequencing used immunoSEQ multiplex PCR; TCRdb keeps in-frame clones, though not all of them. This repertoire shows about 64,000 clones, about three quarters found once; its top ten account for around 7%. Sequences were derived from blood, sampled from a patient whose treatment included radiotherapy and nephrectomy. These receptors were obtained from a man in his 60s with renal cell carcinoma.

V gene TRBV20-1 combines with J gene TRBJ2-5; the D is unclear. This CDR3 has 11 residues. Germline CDR1 DFQATT, CDR2 SNEGSKA (reference sequence). Deletions cut 2 bases from V and 2 bases from J, with 3 bases between. The CDR3: CSARQQETQYF. CDR3 DNA: TGCAGTGCTAGACAGCAAGAGACCCAGTACTTC.

The CDR3 coding sequence is TGTGCCTGGAGTCTAGGACTAGCGGGAGGGGATACGCAGTATTTT. Its translation: CAWSLGLAGGDTQYF. V usage is TRBV30 and J usage is TRBJ2-3; 15 bases match TRBD2. V trimming: 2 bases; J trimming: 6 bases; junction bases outside the gene matches: 3. CDR1 and CDR2 from the germline V gene are GTSNPN and SVGIG (reference sequence). The CDR3 runs to 15 residues.

This clone occurred a few times. The genes are TRBV10-3 and TRBJ1-1; D is unclear. There are 13 residues in the CDR3. Germline V CDR1 and CDR2: ENHRY, SYGVKD. Trimming took off 11 bases at V and 3 bases at J, with 16 bases between the two ends. In DNA form, the CDR3 reads TGTGCCTCCCGGGAGTTTAGCTACACTGAAGCTTTCTTT. Protein sequence: CASREFSYTEAFF.

Regarding this clone: Being one base from a much bigger clone, this may be a read error. This chain links TRBV7-9 with TRBJ2-2; no clear D. The CDR3 consists of 11 residues. Per the germline V gene, CDR1 is SEHNR and CDR2 is FQNEAQ (reference sequence). The V end lost 2 bases, the J end lost 5 bases, and 0 bases lay between the germline ends. The CDR3 here is CASSLTGELFF. CDR3 in DNA: TGTGCCAGCAGCTTAACCGGGGAGCTGTTTTTT.

In its sample, this clone was seen a few times. The chain combines TRBV11-2 with TRBJ2-7, with D unclear. The CDR3 runs to 14 residues. From germline, CDR1 is SGHAT and CDR2 FQNNGV. V lost 1 base and J lost 0, with 7 bases in between. CDR3 protein: CASSLARSSYEQYF. In DNA form, the CDR3 reads TGTGCCAGCAGCTTAGCACGGAGCTCCTACGAGCAGTACTTC.

J is TRBJ1-2 and V is TRBV7-9; 12 nucleotides match TRBD1. V lost 5 bases to trimming and J lost 7 bases; unmatched junction nucleotides: 5. The CDR3 length is 14 residues. Germline CDR1 reads SEHNR; CDR2 reads FQNEAQ (reference sequence). The DNA of the CDR3 is TGTGCCAGCAGCGGCAGGGACAGGGGGCTTGGCTACACCTTC. The encoded protein is CASSGRDRGLGYTF.

The V call is TRBV28, the J call TRBJ1-4; no firm D call. The ends were cut back, 5 bases at V and 7 bases at J, with 17 bases in the middle. The germline V gene has CDR1 MDHEN and CDR2 SYDVKM. The CDR3 consists of 15 residues. The CDR3: CASSALASLIEKLFF. Here the CDR3 DNA reads TGTGCCAGCAGTGCACTGGCCAGCCTCATTGAAAAACTGTTTTTT. The full variable domain, with the rest looked up from reference TRBV28 and TRBJ1-4, is DVKVTQSSRYLVKRTGEKVFLECVQDMDHENMFWYRQDPGLGLRLIYFSYDVKMKEKGDIPEGYSVSREKKERFSLILESASTNQTSMYLCASSALASLIEKLFFGSGTQLSVL.

The J gene is TRBJ2-1, the V gene TRBV4-2; 9 positions agree with TRBD2. The CDR3 has 13 residues. After removal of 4 bases from V and 8 bases from J, the junction contained 3 bases not matched to a gene. Germline V lookup: CDR1 LGHNA, CDR2 YNFKEQ. The CDR3 DNA follows: TGTGCCAGCAGCCCCAAGCGGGGGGATGAGCAGTTCTTC. It translates to CASSPKRGDEQFF.

This chain uses TRBV7-9 with TRBJ1-2; D is uncertain. This CDR3 has 15 residues. Germline V lookup: CDR1 SEHNR, CDR2 FQNEAQ (reference sequence). V lost 0 bases to trimming and J lost 5 bases, with 13 bases between them. Written as DNA, the CDR3 is TGTGCCAGCAGCTTAGCGCTCGAAGTCTCTTATGGCTACACCTTC. It codes for CASSLALEVSYGYTF.

V usage is TRBV30 and J usage is TRBJ1-4; 10 positions agree with TRBD1. The CDR3 has 14 residues. The germline V gene has CDR1 GTSNPN and CDR2 SVGIG (reference sequence). V gave up 2 bases and J gave up 8 bases; unmatched junction bases: 5. The CDR3 bases are TGTGCCTGGAGTAGGACAGGGGGAAACGAAAAACTGTTTTTT. Translating gives CAWSRTGGNEKLFF.

This chain links TRBV2 with TRBJ1-4, with D tentatively TRBD1 (5 bases). The V end was cut by 4 bases, the J end by 0 bases, with 6 bases between. The CDR3 is 14 residues long. Germline V gene lookup returns CDR1 SNHLY and CDR2 FYNNEI. Written as DNA, the CDR3 is TGTGCCAGCAGTGTACAGGCAACTAATGAAAAACTGTTTTTT. It is translated as CASSVQATNEKLFF. The variable domain in full, completed from reference TRBV2 and TRBJ1-4, reads EPEVTQTPSHQVTQMGQEVILRCVPISNHLYFYWYRQILGQKVEFLVSFYNNEISEKSEIFDDQFSVERPDGSNFTLKIRSTKLEDSAMYFCASSVQATNEKLFFGSGTQLSVL.

The V call is TRBV7-7, the J call TRBJ2-5, with TRBD2 identical over 7 bases. The CDR3 runs to 13 residues. The germline gives CDR1 SSHAT, CDR2 FNYEAQ (reference sequence). V was clipped by 1 base and J by 4 bases; unmatched bases: 0. Written as DNA, the CDR3 is TGTGCCAGCAGCTTAGGGGGGGGAGAGACCCAGTACTTC. It translates to CASSLGGGETQYF.

The chain combines TRBV7-2 with TRBJ1-1; D gene unclear. CDR3 size: 14 residues. Trimming took off 1 base at V and 3 bases at J, with 9 bases between the two ends. Germline CDR1 and CDR2: SGHTA and FQGNSA. In DNA, the CDR3 is TGTGCCAGCAGCTTAGAGTGGCAGGACACTGAAGCTTTCTTT. It translates to CASSLEWQDTEAFF.

The CDR3 DNA follows: TGTGCCAGTAGTAAGGGTATCCAAGAGACCCAGTACTTC. This translates into CASSKGIQETQYF. V and J are TRBV19 and TRBJ2-5; D remains unclear. Trimming took off 4 bases at V and 1 base at J, with 7 bases between the two ends. Germline V gives CDR1 LNHDA, CDR2 SQIVND (reference sequence). The CDR3 is made up of 13 amino acids.

The CDR3 loop reads CASSNLQTGNTIYF. The CDR3 DNA sequence: TGTGCCAGCAGCAACCTACAGACTGGAAACACCATATATTTT. V is TRBV7-9 and J is TRBJ1-3; D gene uncertain. Germline CDR1 is SEHNR and CDR2 is FQNEAQ (reference sequence). Trimming removed 5 bases from V and 2 bases from J, with 10 bases in between. The CDR3 has 14 residues.

The chain links TRBV25-1 to TRBJ2-2, with D possibly TRBD1 on 7 matching bases. Germline CDR1 reads MGHDK; CDR2 reads SYGVNS. The germline V and J ends were trimmed by 1 base and 6 bases, with 15 bases remaining between them. The CDR3 extends over 16 amino acids. CDR3 amino acids: CASSELRQGGPGELFF. CDR3 DNA: TGTGCCAGCAGTGAATTACGACAGGGAGGACCCGGGGAGCTGTTTTTT.

The chain recombines TRBV5-8 with TRBJ1-3; D is unclear. Deletions cut 1 base from V and 0 bases from J, with 11 bases between. Germline lookup yields CDR1 SGHTS and CDR2 YDEGEE. The CDR3 loop spans 16 amino acids. The CDR3 here is CASSLIRFRSGNTIYF. The CDR3, as DNA: TGTGCCAGCAGCTTGATCCGTTTTCGCTCTGGAAACACCATATATTTT.

This clone was counted a few times. Here the CDR3 reads CASSQDTEAFF. The CDR3 coding sequence is TGTGCCAGCAGCCAAGATACCGAAGCTTTCTTT. This sequence joins TRBV14 and TRBJ1-1; no clear D. This CDR3 is built from 11 residues. Germline V gene lookup returns CDR1 SGHDN and CDR2 FVKESK. V dropped 0 bases and J dropped 8 bases, with 4 bases sitting between them.

J is TRBJ2-2 and V is TRBV7-3; no definite D call. V lost 3 bases to trimming and J lost 5 bases, with 10 bases between them. CDR1 is SGHTA and CDR2 is FQGTGA in the germline V gene. The CDR3 is 14 residues long. The CDR3, as DNA: TGTGCCAGCAGCTTCCATGACTTGACCGGGGAGCTGTTTTTT. The encoded protein is CASSFHDLTGELFF.

This clone was seen just once. The V and J genes are TRBV9 and TRBJ2-3; D not resolved. Germline V lookup: CDR1 SGDLS, CDR2 YYNGEE. V was shortened by 2 bases and J by 0 bases, with 4 bases between the two germline ends. This CDR3 is 13 amino acids long. CDR3 nucleotide sequence: TGTGCCAGCAGCGTCCGGAGCACAGATACGCAGTATTTT. Encoded protein: CASSVRSTDTQYF.

The chain recombines TRBV7-8 with TRBJ2-3, with 8 nucleotides matching TRBD2. V shed 3 bases and J 2 bases; nucleotides not matched to a gene: 10. Germline CDR1 SGHVS, CDR2 FQNEAQ. The CDR3 is made up of 17 amino acids. The CDR3 DNA reads TGTGCCAGCAGCTTCATCCCGCCAGCGGGGGACACAGATACGCAGTATTTT. Translating it yields CASSFIPPAGDTDTQYF.

The genes are TRBV7-9 and TRBJ2-3; no firm D call. In germline, CDR1 is SEHNR, CDR2 FQNEAQ (reference sequence). V dropped 2 bases and J dropped 2 bases, with 5 bases sitting between them. The CDR3 contains 13 residues. CDR3 sequence: CASSLIITDTQYF. The CDR3 coding sequence is TGTGCCAGCAGCTTAATTATCACAGATACGCAGTATTTT.

The rearrangement joins TRBV16 to TRBJ2-5; the D is unclear. The CDR3 runs 13 residues. In germline, CDR1 is KGHSY, CDR2 FQNENV. Trimming stripped 3 bases from V and 1 base from J, with 6 bases between. The CDR3 nucleotides read TGTGCCAGCAGCCAGGGCTCCCAAGAGACCCAGTACTTC. Its protein is CASSQGSQETQYF.

This clone occurred a few times. The chain links TRBV27 to TRBJ1-4; 7 nucleotides line up with TRBD1. The CDR3 length is 15 residues. Germline loops: CDR1 MNHEY, CDR2 SMNVEV (reference sequence). V lost 4 bases, J lost 6 bases, and 8 bases stayed unmatched. CDR3 bases: TGTGCCAGCAGTTCGGGATGGGGGACAGATGAAAAACTGTTTTTT. It encodes CASSSGWGTDEKLFF.

The chain couples TRBV7-2 to TRBJ1-2; tentatively, D is TRBD1 (5 bases). V dropped 4 bases and J dropped 0 bases, with 18 bases sitting between them. CDR3 length: 17 amino acids. Germline V gene sequence: CDR1 SGHTA, CDR2 FQGNSA. The CDR3 sequence: CASSSRQPLAPNYGYTF. CDR3 in DNA: TGTGCCAGCAGCTCCAGACAGCCGCTTGCCCCTAACTATGGCTACACCTTC.